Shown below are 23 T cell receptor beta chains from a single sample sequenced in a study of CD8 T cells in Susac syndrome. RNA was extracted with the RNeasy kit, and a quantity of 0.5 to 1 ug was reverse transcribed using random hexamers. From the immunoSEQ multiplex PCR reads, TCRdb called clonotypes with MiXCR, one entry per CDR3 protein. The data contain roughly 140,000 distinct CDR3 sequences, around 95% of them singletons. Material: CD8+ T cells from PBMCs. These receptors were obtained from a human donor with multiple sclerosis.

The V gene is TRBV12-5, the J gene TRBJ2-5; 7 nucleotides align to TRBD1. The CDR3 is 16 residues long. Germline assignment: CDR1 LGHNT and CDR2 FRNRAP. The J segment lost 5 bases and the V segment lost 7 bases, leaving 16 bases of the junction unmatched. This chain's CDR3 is CASVFADRRIPETQYF. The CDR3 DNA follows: TGTGCTAGTGTCTTCGCGGACAGGAGAATTCCGGAGACCCAGTACTTC. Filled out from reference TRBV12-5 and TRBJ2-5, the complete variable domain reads DARVTQTPRHKVTEMGQEVTMRCQPILGHNTVFWYRQTMMQGLELLAYFRNRAPLDDSGMPKDRFSAEMPDATLATLKIQPSEPRDSAVYFCASVFADRRIPETQYFGPGTRLLVL.

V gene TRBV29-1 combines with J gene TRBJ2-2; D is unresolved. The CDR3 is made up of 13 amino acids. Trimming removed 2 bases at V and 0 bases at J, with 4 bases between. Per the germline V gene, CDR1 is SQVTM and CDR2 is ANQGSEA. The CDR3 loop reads CSVEQPNTGELFF. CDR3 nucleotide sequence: TGCAGCGTTGAACAGCCGAACACCGGGGAGCTGTTTTTT.

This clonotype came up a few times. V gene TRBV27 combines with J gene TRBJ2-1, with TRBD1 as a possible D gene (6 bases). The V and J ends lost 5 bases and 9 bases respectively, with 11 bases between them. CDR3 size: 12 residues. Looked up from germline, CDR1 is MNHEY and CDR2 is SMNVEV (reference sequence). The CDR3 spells CASSPIGGEQFF. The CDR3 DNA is TGTGCCAGCAGTCCTATAGGGGGTGAGCAGTTCTTC.

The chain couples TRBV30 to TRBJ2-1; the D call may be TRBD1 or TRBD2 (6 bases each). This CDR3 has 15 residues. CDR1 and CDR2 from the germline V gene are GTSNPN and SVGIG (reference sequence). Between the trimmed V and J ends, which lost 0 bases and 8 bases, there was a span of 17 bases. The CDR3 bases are TGTGCCTGGAGTGTATTGGGGGGCGCTGTTGATGAGCAGTTCTTC. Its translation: CAWSVLGGAVDEQFF.

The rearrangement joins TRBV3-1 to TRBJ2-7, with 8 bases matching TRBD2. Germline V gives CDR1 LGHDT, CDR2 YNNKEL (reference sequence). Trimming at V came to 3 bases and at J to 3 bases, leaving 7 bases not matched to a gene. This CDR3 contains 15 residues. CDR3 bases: TGTGCCAGCAGCCACAGACTAGCGAGAGTCTACGAGCAGTACTTC. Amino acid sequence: CASSHRLARVYEQYF.

CDR3 sequence reads: CASSPYGRGTEAFF. The CDR3 nucleotides read TGTGCCAGCAGTCCCTATGGTAGGGGCACTGAAGCTTTCTTT. The V call is TRBV2, the J call TRBJ1-1; D might be TRBD1 (5 bases). Germline V lookup: CDR1 SNHLY, CDR2 FYNNEI. The CDR3 spans 14 residues. The germline V and J ends were trimmed by 5 bases and 4 bases, with 14 bases remaining between them.

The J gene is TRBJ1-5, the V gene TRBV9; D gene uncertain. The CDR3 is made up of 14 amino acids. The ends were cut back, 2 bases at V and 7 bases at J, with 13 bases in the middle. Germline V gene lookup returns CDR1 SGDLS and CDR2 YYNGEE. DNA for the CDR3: TGTGCCAGCAGCGTTGGGTTACTAGGGCAGCCCCAGCATTTT. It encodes CASSVGLLGQPQHF.

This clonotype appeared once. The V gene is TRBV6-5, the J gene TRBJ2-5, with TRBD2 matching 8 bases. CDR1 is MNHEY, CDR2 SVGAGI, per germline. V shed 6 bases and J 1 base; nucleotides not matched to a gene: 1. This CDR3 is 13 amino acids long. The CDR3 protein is CASRLAVQETQYF. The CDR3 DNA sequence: TGTGCCAGCAGACTAGCGGTCCAAGAGACCCAGTACTTC.

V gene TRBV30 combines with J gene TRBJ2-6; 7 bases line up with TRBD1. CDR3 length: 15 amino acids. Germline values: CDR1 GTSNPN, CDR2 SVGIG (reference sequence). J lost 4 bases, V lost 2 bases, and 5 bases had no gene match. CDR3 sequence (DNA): TGTGCCTGGAGTATCACAGGGGTCGGGGCCAACGTCCTGACTTTC. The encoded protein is CAWSITGVGANVLTF. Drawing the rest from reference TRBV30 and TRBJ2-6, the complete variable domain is SQTIHQWPATLVQPVGSPLSLECTVEGTSNPNLYWYRQAAGRGLQLLFYSVGIGQISSEVPQNLSASRPQDRQFILSSKKLLLSDSGFYLCAWSITGVGANVLTFGAGSRLTVL.

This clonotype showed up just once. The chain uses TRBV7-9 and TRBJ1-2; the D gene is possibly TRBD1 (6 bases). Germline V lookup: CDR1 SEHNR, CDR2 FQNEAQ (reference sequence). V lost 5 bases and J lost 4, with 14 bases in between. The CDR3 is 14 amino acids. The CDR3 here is CASSARDNFYGYTF. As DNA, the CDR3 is TGTGCCAGCAGCGCCCGGGACAACTTCTATGGCTACACCTTC.

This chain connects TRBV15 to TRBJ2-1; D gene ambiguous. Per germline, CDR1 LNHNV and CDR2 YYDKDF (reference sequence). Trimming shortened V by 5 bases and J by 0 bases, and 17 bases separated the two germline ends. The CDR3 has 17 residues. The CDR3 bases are TGTGCCACCAGCGTCAGCAGCCCAACAATCTCCTACAATGAGCAGTTCTTC. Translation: CATSVSSPTISYNEQFF.

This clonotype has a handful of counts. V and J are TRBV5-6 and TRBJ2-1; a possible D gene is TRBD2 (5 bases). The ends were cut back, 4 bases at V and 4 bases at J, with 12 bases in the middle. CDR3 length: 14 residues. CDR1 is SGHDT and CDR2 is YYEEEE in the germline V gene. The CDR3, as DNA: TGTGCCAGCAGCCCTGGAGGAGTATACAATGAGCAGTTCTTC. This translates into CASSPGGVYNEQFF.

The CDR3 sequence: CASIGNSRPDTQYF. CDR3 coding DNA: TGTGCCAGCATCGGAAACTCCCGCCCAGATACGCAGTATTTT. The chain joins TRBV27 to TRBJ2-3, with no clear D. Germline V gene data show CDR1 as MNHEY and CDR2 as SMNVEV (reference sequence). The V gene lost 7 bases and the J gene lost 4 bases, with 15 bases spanning the gap. The CDR3 is 14 amino acids.

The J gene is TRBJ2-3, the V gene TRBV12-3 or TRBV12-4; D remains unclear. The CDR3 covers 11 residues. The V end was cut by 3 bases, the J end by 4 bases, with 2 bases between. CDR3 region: CASSFADTQYF. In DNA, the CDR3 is TGTGCCAGCAGTTTCGCAGATACGCAGTATTTT.

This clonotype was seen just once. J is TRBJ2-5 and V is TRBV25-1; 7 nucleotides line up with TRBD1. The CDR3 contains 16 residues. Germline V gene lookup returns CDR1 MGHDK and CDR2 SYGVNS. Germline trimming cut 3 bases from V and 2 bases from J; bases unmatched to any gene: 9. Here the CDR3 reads CASSEIGGGQQETQYF. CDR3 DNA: TGTGCCAGCAGTGAGATCGGTGGGGGACAGCAAGAGACCCAGTACTTC.

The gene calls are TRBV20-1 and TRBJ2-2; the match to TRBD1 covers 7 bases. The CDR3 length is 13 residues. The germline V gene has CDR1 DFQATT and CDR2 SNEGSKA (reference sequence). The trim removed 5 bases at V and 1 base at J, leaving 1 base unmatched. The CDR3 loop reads CSAGTVNTGELFF. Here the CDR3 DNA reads TGCAGTGCTGGGACAGTGAACACCGGGGAGCTGTTTTTT.

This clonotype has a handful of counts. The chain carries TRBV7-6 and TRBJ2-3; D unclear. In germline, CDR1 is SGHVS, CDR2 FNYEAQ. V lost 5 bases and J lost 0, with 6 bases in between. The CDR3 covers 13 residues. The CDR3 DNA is TGTGCCAGCAGCCCGTCTAGCACAGATACGCAGTATTTT. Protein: CASSPSSTDTQYF.

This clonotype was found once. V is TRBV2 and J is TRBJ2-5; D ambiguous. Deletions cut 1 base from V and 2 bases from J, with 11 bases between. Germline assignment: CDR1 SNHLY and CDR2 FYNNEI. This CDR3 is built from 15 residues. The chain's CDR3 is CASSEEYSRQETQYF. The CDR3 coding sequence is TGTGCCAGCAGTGAAGAATATAGTCGGCAAGAGACCCAGTACTTC. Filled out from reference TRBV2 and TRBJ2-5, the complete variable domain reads EPEVTQTPSHQVTQMGQEVILRCVPISNHLYFYWYRQILGQKVEFLVSFYNNEISEKSEIFDDQFSVERPDGSNFTLKIRSTKLEDSAMYFCASSEEYSRQETQYFGPGTRLLVL.

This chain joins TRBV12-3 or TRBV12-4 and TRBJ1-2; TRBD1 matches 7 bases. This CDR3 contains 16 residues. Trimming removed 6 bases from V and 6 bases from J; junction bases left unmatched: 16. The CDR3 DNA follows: TGTGCCAGCAGCTGGGACAGCCCAAGGGGGAAGGATGGCTACACCTTC. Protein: CASSWDSPRGKDGYTF.

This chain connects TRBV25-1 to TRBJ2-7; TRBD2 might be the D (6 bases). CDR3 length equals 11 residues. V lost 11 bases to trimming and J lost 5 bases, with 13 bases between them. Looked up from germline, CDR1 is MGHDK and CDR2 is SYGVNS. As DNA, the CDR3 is TGTGCCTCCGGCGGGGCCCACGAGCAGTACTTC. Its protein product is CASGGAHEQYF.

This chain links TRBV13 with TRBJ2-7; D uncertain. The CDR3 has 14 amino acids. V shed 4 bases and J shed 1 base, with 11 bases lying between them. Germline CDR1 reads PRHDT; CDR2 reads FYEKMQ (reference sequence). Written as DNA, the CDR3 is TGTGCCAGCAGCTCCTCCGAAGGGTCCTACGAGCAGTACGTC. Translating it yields CASSSSEGSYEQYV.

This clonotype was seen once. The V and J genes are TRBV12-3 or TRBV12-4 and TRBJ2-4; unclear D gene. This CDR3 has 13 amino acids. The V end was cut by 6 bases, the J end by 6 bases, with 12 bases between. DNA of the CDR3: TGTGCCAGCAGCCCCGGCCCCCGAAACATTCAGTACTTC. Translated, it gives CASSPGPRNIQYF.

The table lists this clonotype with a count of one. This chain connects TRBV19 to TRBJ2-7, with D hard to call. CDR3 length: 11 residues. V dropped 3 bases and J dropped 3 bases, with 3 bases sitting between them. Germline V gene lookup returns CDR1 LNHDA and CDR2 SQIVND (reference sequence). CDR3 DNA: TGTGCCAGTAGTATCGGCTACGAGCAGTACTTC. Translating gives CASSIGYEQYF.